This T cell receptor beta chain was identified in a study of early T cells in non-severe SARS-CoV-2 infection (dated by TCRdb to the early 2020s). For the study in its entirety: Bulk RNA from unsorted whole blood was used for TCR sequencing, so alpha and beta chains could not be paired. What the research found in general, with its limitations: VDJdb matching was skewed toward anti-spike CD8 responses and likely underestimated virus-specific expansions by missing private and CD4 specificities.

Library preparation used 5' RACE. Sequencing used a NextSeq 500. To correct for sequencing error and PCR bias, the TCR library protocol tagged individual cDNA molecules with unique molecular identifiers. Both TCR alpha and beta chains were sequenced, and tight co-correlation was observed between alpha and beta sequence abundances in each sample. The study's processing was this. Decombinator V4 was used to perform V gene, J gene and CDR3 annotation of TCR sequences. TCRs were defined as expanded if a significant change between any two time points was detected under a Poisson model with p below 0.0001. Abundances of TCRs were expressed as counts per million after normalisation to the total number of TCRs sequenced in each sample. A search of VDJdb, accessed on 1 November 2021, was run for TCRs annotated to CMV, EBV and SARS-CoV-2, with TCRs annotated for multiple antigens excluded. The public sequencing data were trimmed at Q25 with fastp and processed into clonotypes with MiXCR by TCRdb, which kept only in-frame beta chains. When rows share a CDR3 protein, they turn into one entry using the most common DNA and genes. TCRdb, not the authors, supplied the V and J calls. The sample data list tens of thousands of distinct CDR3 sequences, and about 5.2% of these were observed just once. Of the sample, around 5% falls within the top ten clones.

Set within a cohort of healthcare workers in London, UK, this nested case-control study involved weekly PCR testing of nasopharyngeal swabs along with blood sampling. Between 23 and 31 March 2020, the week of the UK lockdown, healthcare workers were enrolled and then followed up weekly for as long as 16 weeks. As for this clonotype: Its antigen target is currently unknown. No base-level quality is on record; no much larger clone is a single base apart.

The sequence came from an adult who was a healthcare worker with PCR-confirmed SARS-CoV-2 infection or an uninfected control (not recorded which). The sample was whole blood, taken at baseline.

The sequence in DNA is TGTGCCAGCAGCTTAGCCGGGACAGGTCCTGGAAACACCATATATTTT. Its product reads: CASSLAGTGPGNTIYF. The sequence links TRBV7-6 to TRBJ1-3; TRBD1 aligns with 8 central bases. The cysteine opens and the phenylalanine closes a CDR3 of 16 amino acids. Left in the record is the CDR3 DNA by itself, 48 bases read in frame from the first base. After removal of 0 bases from V and 2 bases from J, the junction retains 3 bases not matched to a gene. The germline V gene encodes CDR1 SGHVS and CDR2 FNYEAQ.